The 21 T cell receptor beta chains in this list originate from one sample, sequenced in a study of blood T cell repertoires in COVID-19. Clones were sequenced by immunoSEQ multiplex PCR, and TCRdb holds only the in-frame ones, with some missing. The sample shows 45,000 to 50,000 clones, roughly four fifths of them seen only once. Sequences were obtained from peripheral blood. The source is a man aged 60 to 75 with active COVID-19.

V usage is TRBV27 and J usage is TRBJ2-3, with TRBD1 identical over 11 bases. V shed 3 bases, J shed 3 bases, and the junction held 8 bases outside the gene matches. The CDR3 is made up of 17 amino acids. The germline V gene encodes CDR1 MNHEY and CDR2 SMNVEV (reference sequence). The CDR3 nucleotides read TGTGCCAGCAGTTTTAGGGGAGGACAGGGGGCAACAGATACGCAGTATTTT. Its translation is CASSFRGGQGATDTQYF.

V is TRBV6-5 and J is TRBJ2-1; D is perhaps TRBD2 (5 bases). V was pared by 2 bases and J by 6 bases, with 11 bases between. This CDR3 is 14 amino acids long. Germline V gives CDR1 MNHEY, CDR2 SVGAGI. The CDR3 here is CASSYDGVLNEQFF. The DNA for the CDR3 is TGTGCCAGCAGTTACGACGGGGTCCTCAATGAGCAGTTCTTC.

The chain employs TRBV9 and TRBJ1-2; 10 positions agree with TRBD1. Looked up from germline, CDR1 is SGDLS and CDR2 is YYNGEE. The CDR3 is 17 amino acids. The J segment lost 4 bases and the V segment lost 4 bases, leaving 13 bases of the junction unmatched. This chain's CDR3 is CASSSDRGQGSSYGYTF. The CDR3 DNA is TGTGCCAGCAGCTCAGACAGGGGGCAAGGGTCTAGCTATGGCTACACCTTC.

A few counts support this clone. CDR3 coding DNA: TGTGCCAGCAGGGCCCAGGGGTGGACTTCACCCCTCCACTTT. This encodes CASRAQGWTSPLHF. The chain links TRBV6-5 to TRBJ1-6; TRBD1 is a possible D gene (6 bases). The V end was cut by 6 bases, the J end by 9 bases, with 15 bases between. The CDR3 is 14 residues long. Germline V gives CDR1 MNHEY, CDR2 SVGAGI.

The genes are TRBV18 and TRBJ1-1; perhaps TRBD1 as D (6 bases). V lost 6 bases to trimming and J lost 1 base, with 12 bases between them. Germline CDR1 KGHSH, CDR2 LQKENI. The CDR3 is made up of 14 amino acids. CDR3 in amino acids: CASSPGQRNTEAFF. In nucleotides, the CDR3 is TGTGCCAGCTCGCCCGGACAGAGGAACACTGAAGCTTTCTTT.

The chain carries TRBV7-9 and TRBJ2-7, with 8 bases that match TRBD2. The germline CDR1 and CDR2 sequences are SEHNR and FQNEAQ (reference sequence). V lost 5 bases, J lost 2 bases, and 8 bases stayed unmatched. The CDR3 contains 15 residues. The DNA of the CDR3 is TGTGCCAGCAGCCCCGCCGGAGCGGGGGCCTACGAGCAGTACTTC. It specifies CASSPAGAGAYEQYF. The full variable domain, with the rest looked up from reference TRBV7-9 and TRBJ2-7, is DTGVSQNPRHKITKRGQNVTFRCDPISEHNRLYWYRQTLGQGPEFLTYFQNEAQLEKSRLLSDRFSAERPKGSFSTLEIQRTEQGDSAMYLCASSPAGAGAYEQYFGPGTRLTVT.

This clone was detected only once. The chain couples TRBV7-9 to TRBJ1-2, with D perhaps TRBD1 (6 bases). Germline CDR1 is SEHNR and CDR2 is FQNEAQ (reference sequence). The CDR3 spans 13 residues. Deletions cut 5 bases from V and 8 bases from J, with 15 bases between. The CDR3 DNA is TGTGCCAGCAGCCCCGGGACACGATACGGCTACACCTTC. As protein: CASSPGTRYGYTF.

CDR3 amino acids: CASSGAAYEQYF. The CDR3 DNA is TGTGCCAGCAGCGGGGCCGCTTACGAGCAGTACTTC. V usage is TRBV5-6 and J usage is TRBJ2-7, with TRBD1 as a possible D gene (5 bases). The V and J ends lost 4 bases and 4 bases respectively, with 9 bases between them. Germline loops: CDR1 SGHDT, CDR2 YYEEEE. The CDR3 has 12 amino acids. Variable domain in full (rest from reference TRBV5-6 and TRBJ2-7): DAGVTQSPTHLIKTRGQQVTLRCSPKSGHDTVSWYQQALGQGPQFIFQYYEEEERQRGNFPDRFSGHQFPNYSSELNVNALLLGDSALYLCASSGAAYEQYFGPGTRLTVT.

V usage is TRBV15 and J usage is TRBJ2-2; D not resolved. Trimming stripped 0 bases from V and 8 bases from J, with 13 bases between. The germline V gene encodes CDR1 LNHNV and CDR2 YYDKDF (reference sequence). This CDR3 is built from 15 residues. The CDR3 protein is CATSRDRIAGGELFF. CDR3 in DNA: TGTGCCACCAGCAGAGATAGAATAGCTGGGGGGGAGCTGTTTTTT.

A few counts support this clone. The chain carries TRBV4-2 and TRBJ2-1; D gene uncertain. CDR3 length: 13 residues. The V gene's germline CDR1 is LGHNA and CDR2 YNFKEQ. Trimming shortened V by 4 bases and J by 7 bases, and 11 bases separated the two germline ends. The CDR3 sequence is CASSRGLENEQFF. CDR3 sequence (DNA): TGTGCCAGCAGCCGCGGTCTAGAAAATGAGCAGTTCTTC.

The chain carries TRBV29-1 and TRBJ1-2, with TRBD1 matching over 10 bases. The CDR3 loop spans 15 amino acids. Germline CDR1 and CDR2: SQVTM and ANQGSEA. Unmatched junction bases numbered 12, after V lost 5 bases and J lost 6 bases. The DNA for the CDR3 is TGCAGCGTTCGCCTCCCGACAGGGGGCGCGGATGGCTACACCTTC. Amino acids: CSVRLPTGGADGYTF.

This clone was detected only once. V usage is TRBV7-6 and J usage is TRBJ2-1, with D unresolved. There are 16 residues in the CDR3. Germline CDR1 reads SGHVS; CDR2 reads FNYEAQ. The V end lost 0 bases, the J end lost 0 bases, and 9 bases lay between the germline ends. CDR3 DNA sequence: TGTGCCAGCAGCTTAGCCGAAACCAGCTCCTACAATGAGCAGTTCTTC. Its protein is CASSLAETSSYNEQFF.

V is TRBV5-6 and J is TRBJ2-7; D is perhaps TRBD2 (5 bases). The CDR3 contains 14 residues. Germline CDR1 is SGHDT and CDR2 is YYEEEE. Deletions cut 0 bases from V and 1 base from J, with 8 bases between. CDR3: CASSLGGPSYEQYF. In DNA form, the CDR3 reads TGTGCCAGCAGCTTGGGCGGGCCGTCCTACGAGCAGTACTTC.

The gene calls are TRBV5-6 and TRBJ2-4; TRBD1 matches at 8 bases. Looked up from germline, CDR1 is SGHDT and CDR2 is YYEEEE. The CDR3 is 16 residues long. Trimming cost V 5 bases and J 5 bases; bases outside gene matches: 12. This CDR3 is CASRVTGEYLENIQYF. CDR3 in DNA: TGTGCCAGCAGGGTGACAGGGGAGTACCTTGAAAACATTCAGTACTTC. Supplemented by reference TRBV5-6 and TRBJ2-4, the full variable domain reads DAGVTQSPTHLIKTRGQQVTLRCSPKSGHDTVSWYQQALGQGPQFIFQYYEEEERQRGNFPDRFSGHQFPNYSSELNVNALLLGDSALYLCASRVTGEYLENIQYFGAGTRLSVL.

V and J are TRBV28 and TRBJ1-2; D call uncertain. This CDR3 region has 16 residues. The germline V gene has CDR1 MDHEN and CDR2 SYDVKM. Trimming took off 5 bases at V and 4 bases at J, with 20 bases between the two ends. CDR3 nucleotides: TGTGCCAGCAGTCTAAGGGCTGGACTCCAGATCTATGGCTACACCTTC. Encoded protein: CASSLRAGLQIYGYTF.

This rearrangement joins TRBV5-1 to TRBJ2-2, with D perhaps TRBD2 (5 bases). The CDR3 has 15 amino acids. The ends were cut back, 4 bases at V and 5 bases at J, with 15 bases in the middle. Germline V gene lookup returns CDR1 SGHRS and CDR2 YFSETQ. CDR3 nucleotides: TGCGCCAGCAGCGCGGAGAGGGTAATTACCGGGGAGCTGTTTTTT. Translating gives CASSAERVITGELFF.

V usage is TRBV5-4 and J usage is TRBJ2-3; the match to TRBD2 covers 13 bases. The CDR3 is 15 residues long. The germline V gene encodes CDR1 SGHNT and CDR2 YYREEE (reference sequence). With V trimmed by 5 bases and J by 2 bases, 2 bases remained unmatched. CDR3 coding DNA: TGTGCCAGCAGGGGGACTAGCGGGATCACAGATACGCAGTATTTT. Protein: CASRGTSGITDTQYF. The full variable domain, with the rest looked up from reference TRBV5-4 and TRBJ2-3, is ETGVTQSPTHLIKTRGQQVTLRCSSQSGHNTVSWYQQALGQGPQFIFQYYREEENGRGNFPPRFSGLQFPNYSSELNVNALELDDSALYLCASRGTSGITDTQYFGPGTRLTVL.

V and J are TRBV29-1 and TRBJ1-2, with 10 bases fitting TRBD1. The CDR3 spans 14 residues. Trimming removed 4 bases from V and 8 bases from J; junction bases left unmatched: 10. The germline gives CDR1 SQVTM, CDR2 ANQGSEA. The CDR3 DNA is TGCAGCGTTGCAGTGGGGGGACAGGGGAGAGGCTACACCTTC. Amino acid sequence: CSVAVGGQGRGYTF.

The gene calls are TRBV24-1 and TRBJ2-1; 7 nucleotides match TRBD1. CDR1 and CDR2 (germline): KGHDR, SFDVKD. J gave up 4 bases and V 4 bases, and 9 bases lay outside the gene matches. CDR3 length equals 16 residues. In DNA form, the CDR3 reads TGTGCCACCAGTGAACCCTCCAGGGGGTGGTACAATGAGCAGTTCTTC. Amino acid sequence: CATSEPSRGWYNEQFF.

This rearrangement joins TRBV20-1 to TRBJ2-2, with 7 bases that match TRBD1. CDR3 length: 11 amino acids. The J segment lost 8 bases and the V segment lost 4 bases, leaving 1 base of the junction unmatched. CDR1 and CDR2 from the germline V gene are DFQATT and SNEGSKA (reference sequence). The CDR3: CSAKGAGELFF. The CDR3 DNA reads TGCAGTGCTAAGGGGGCAGGGGAGCTGTTTTTT.

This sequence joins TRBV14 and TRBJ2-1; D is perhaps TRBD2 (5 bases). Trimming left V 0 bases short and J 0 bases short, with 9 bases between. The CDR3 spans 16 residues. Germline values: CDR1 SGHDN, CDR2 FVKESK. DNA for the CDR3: TGTGCCAGCAGCCAAGAAGGCGGGTTCTCCTACAATGAGCAGTTCTTC. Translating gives CASSQEGGFSYNEQFF.